This TCR beta chain derives from a study of control samples from healthy donors and cancer patients. Clones were sequenced by immunoSEQ multiplex PCR, and TCRdb holds only the in-frame ones, with some missing. Of approximately 130,000 clones listed, around nine tenths are singletons. This CDR3 comprises 15 residues. Germline assignment: CDR1 SGHRS and CDR2 YFSETQ. V lost 4 bases and J 0 bases, leaving 14 bases between the germline ends. The sample comprised blood. The TCR comes from a man aged 25-45 years in good health. This chain uses TRBV5-1 with TRBJ2-7, with D perhaps assigned TRBD1 or TRBD2 (7 bases each). The chain's CDR3 is CASSHQGGTSYEQYF. Here the CDR3 DNA reads TGCGCCAGCAGCCACCAGGGGGGGACCTCCTACGAGCAGTACTTC. Full variable domain (rest looked up from reference TRBV5-1 and TRBJ2-7): KAGVTQTPRYLIKTRGQQVTLSCSPISGHRSVSWYQQTPGQGLQFLFEYFSETQRNKGNFPGRFSGRQFSNSRSEMNVSTLELGDSALYLCASSHQGGTSYEQYFGPGTRLTVT.